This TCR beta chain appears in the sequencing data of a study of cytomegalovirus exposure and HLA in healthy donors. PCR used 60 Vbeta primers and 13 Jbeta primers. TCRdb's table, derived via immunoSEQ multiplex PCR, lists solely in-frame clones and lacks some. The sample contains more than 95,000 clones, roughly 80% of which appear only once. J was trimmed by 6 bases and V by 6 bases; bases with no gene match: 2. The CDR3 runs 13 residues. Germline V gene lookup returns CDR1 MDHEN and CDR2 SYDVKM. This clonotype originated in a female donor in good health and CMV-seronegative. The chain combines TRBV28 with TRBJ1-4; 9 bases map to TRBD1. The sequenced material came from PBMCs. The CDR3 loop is CASRTGGHEKLFF. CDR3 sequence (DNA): TGTGCCAGCAGGACAGGGGGGCATGAAAAACTGTTTTTT.